This T cell receptor (beta chain) was sequenced for a study of T cells in women clearing cervical HPV infection. Study information: With HLA typing for only a few women, HLA confounding remains possible. Study conclusions and caveats: Richness differences could reflect unmeasured T-cell content per sample.

The CDR3 contains 17 residues. CDR1 SGHRS and CDR2 YFSETQ come from the germline V gene. Losses at the gene ends were 4 bases for V and 3 bases for J; bases not matched to a gene: 8. As regards this clone: Antigen: not known. Sequencing ends 3 residues short of the CDR3 end; the germline J gene provides the rest.

Generated by immunoSEQ multiplex PCR, the TCRdb table keeps only in-frame clones and is missing some. This sample's table has approximately 22,000 clones. The chain links TRBV5-1 to TRBJ2-1; TRBD2 aligns across 12 bases. The sequence was obtained from a woman aged 18-70 years with a cervical HPV16 infection that either progressed to CIN3+ or cleared (not recorded which). Material for sequencing was blood buffy coat. The CDR3 DNA, read in part, is TGCGCCAGCAGCCCCTCTAGCGGGAGGGCCTACTACAATGAG. This encodes CASSPSSGRAYYNE. The whole CDR3 reads CASSPSSGRAYYNEQFF.